This TCR beta chain was observed in a study of T cells in localized non-small cell lung cancer. Study observations and caveats: Across samples, adjacent lung featured a median approximately 60 of the top 100 tumor clones.

The CDR3 runs to 13 residues. From germline, CDR1 is MNHEY and CDR2 SMNVEV (reference sequence). Assay used: immunoSEQ multiplex PCR; TCRdb lists only in-frame clones, some missing. The data show around 26,000 clones, 85% to 95% seen once. A remark on this clone: Its target is not known. A junction boundary mismatches the germline segment, possibly from a read error.

The rearrangement joins TRBV27 to TRBJ1-1, with 10 bases lining up with TRBD1. The sample was peripheral blood, taken before any cancer treatment. The receptor was derived from a female donor older than 55 with stage II squamous cell lung carcinoma. CDR3 sequence (DNA): TGTGCCAGCAGTCCGACAGGGGGCGCAGGCGTAATCTTT. This gives the protein CASSPTGGAGVIF.